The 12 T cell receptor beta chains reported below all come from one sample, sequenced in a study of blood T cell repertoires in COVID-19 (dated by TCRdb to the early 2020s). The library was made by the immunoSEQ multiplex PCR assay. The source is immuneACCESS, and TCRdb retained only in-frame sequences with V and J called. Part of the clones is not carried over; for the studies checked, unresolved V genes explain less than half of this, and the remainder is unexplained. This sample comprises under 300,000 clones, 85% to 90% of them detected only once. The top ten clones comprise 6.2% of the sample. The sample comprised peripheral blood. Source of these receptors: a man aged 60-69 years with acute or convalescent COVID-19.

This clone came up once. The CDR3 coding sequence is TGTGCCAGCAGCGATACGAGGGACAGGTCAAATTCACCCCTCCACTTT. Its translation: CASSDTRDRSNSPLHF. This chain joins TRBV9 and TRBJ1-6; 8 bases are shared with TRBD1. This CDR3 contains 16 residues. Germline V lookup: CDR1 SGDLS, CDR2 YYNGEE. J gave up 7 bases and V 3 bases, and 9 bases lay outside the gene matches.

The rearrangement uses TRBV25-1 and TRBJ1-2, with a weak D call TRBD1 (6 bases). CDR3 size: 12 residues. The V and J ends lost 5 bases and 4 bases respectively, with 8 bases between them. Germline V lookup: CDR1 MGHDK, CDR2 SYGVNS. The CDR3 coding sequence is TGTGCCAGCAGTCCAGGGGTCTATGGCTACACCTTC. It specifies CASSPGVYGYTF.

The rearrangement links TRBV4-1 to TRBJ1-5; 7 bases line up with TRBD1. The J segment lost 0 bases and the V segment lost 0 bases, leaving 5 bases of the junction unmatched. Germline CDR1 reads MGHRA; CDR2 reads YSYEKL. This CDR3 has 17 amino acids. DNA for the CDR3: TGCGCCAGCAGCCAAGATCGCAGGGGGAATAGCAATCAGCCCCAGCATTTT. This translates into CASSQDRRGNSNQPQHF.

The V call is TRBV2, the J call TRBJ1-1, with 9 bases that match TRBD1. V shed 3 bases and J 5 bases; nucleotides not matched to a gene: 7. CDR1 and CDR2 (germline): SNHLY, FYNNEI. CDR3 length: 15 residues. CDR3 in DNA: TGTGCCAGCAGTGACCTGGGACAGGGCGTTACTGAAGCTTTCTTT. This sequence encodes CASSDLGQGVTEAFF.

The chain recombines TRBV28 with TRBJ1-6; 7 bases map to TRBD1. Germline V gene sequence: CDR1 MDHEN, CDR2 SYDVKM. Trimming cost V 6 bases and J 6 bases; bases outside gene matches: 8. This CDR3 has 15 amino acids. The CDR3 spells CASRTTGNPNSPLHF. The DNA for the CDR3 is TGTGCCAGCAGGACGACAGGGAACCCTAATTCACCCCTCCACTTT.

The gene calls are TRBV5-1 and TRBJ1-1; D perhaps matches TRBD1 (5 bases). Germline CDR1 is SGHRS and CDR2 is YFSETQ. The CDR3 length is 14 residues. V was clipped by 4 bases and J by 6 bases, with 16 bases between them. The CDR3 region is CASSGPQGGAEAFF. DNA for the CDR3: TGCGCCAGCAGCGGCCCGCAGGGAGGCGCTGAAGCTTTCTTT. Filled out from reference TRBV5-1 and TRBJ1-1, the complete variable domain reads KAGVTQTPRYLIKTRGQQVTLSCSPISGHRSVSWYQQTPGQGLQFLFEYFSETQRNKGNFPGRFSGRQFSNSRSEMNVSTLELGDSALYLCASSGPQGGAEAFFGQGTRLTVV.

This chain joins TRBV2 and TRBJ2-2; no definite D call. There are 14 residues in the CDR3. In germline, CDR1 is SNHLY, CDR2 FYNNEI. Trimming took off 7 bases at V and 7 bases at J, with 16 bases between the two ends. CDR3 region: CASKFGLLSGELFF. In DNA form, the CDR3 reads TGTGCCAGCAAGTTCGGTCTCCTTAGCGGGGAGCTGTTTTTT. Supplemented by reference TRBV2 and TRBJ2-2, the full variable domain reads EPEVTQTPSHQVTQMGQEVILRCVPISNHLYFYWYRQILGQKVEFLVSFYNNEISEKSEIFDDQFSVERPDGSNFTLKIRSTKLEDSAMYFCASKFGLLSGELFFGEGSRLTVL.

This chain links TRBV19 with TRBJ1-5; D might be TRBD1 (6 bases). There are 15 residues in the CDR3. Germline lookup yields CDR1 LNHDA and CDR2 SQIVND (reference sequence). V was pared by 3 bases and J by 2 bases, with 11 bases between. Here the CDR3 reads CASSIGQSRNQPQHF. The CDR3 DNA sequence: TGTGCCAGTAGTATCGGACAGTCGCGCAATCAGCCCCAGCATTTT.

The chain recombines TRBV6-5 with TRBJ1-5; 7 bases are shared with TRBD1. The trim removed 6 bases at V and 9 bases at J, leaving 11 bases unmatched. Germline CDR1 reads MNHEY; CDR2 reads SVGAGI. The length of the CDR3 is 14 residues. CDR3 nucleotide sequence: TGTGCCAGCAGGGGGACAGCCTCTCGTGGGCCCCAGCATTTT. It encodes CASRGTASRGPQHF.

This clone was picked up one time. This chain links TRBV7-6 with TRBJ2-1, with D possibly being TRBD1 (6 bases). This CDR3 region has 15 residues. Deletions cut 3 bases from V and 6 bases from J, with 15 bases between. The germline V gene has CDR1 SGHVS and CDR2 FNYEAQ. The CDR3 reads CASSFLGGPVNEQFF. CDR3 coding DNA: TGTGCCAGCAGCTTCCTAGGGGGACCGGTCAATGAGCAGTTCTTC.

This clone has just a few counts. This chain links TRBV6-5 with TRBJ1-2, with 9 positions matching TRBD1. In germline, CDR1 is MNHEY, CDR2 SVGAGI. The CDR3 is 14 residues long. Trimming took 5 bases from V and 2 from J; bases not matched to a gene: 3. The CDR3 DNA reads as TGTGCCAGCAGTCGGGACAGGGCCAACTATGGCTACACCTTC. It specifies CASSRDRANYGYTF.

The CDR3 reads CASSLGGSSGNTIYF. The CDR3 coding sequence is TGTGCCAGCAGCTTAGGCGGGAGCTCTGGAAACACCATATATTTT. This chain connects TRBV7-9 to TRBJ1-3; no definite D call. The CDR3 sequence is 15 residues long. CDR1 and CDR2 (germline): SEHNR, FQNEAQ (reference sequence). Between the trimmed V and J ends, which lost 1 base and 0 bases, there was a span of 7 bases.